Shown below are 5 T cell receptor beta chains from a single sample sequenced in a study of blood T cell repertoires in COVID-19. TCRdb keeps only in-frame clones here, not all; method: immunoSEQ multiplex PCR. The sample includes about 75,000 clones, 87% of them seen just once. Sample: peripheral blood. The receptors come from a woman aged 50 to 65 with acute or convalescent COVID-19.

This chain uses TRBV10-3 with TRBJ2-3; 16 bases fit TRBD2. This CDR3 has 18 residues. The germline gives CDR1 ENHRY, CDR2 SYGVKD. The trim removed 7 bases at V and 1 base at J, leaving 8 bases unmatched. The CDR3 protein is CAIKGTSGRALGTDTQYF. The CDR3, as DNA: TGTGCCATCAAAGGGACTAGCGGGAGGGCCCTCGGCACAGATACGCAGTATTTT.

The V gene is TRBV5-4, the J gene TRBJ1-2, with 8 bases matching TRBD1. The CDR3 sequence is 16 residues long. The V segment lost 4 bases and the J segment 8 bases; nucleotides outside the gene matches: 16. Germline CDR1 is SGHNT and CDR2 is YYREEE (reference sequence). CDR3 sequence: CASSRTSTGASVGYTF. The CDR3 nucleotides read TGTGCCAGCAGCCGGACCTCGACAGGGGCGAGCGTCGGCTACACCTTC.

The chain links TRBV7-8 to TRBJ1-5; D gene ambiguous. The CDR3 contains 13 residues. Trimming stripped 5 bases from V and 4 bases from J, with 9 bases between. The germline V gene has CDR1 SGHVS and CDR2 FQNEAQ. CDR3 coding DNA: TGTGCCAGCAGCCCCGGTCGTAATCAGCCCCAGCATTTT. Amino acids: CASSPGRNQPQHF.

The J gene is TRBJ1-1, the V gene TRBV12-3 or TRBV12-4; a weak D match, TRBD1 (5 bases). The V and J ends lost 7 bases and 6 bases respectively, with 12 bases between them. The CDR3 extends over 12 amino acids. The CDR3 region has the DNA TGTGCCAGCACCCTGGGGGGTTCTGAAGCTTTCTTT. Translation gives CASTLGGSEAFF.

The rearrangement uses TRBV11-2 and TRBJ1-1; 11 nucleotides align to TRBD1. Germline loops: CDR1 SGHAT, CDR2 FQNNGV. The CDR3 totals 14 residues. J was trimmed by 5 bases and V by 5 bases; bases with no gene match: 4. CDR3 residues: CASSGQGAGTEAFF. The DNA for the CDR3 is TGTGCCAGCAGCGGACAGGGGGCTGGAACTGAAGCTTTCTTT.